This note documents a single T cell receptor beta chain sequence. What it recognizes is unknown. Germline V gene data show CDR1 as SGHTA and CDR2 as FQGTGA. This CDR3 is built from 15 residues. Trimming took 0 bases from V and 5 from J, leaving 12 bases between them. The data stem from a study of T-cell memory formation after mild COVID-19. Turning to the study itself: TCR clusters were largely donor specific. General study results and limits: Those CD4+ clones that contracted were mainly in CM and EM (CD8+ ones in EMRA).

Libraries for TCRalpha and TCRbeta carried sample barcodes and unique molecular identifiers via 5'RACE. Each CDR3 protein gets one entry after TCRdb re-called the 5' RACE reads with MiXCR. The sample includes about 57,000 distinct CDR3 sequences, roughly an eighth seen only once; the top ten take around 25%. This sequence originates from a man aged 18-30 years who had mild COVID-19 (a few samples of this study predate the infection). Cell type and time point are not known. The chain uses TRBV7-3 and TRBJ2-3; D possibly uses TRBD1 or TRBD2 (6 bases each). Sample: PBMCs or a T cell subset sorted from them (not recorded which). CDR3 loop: CASSLTTGAGDTQYF. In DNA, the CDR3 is TGTGCCAGCAGCTTAACGACGGGGGCCGGAGATACGCAGTATTTT.